The source of this T cell receptor beta chain is a study of molecular identifiers for immune sequencing clone quantification. One entry per CDR3 protein, called by TCRdb with MiXCR from the PCR reads. The sample lists 550,000 to 750,000 distinct CDR3 sequences, 15% to 20% seen once, with around 0.86% in the top ten. V lost 0 bases, J lost 0 bases, and 14 bases lay in between. Germline V gives CDR1 ENHRY, CDR2 SYGVKD. The length of the CDR3 is 17 residues. Investigators produced naive CD8 libraries from roughly 20,000 to 1,000,000 sorted cells, drawing on 10%, 30% or 50% RNA. The rearrangement uses TRBV10-3 and TRBJ1-1; the D is unclear. Sample: naive CD8+ T cells from blood, with Jurkat cell RNA spiked in. Subset noted: FACS-sorted CD8+CD4-CCR7+CD45RA+ naive T cells. This TCR was recovered from a human donor in good health. Some libraries in this study had Jurkat cell RNA spiked in. The CDR3 bases are TGTGCCATCAGTGAGTCTTGGGGAGAAACGTTGAACACTGAAGCTTTCTTT. Amino acid sequence: CAISESWGETLNTEAFF.